Listed below are T cell receptor beta chains from one sample, sequenced in a study of blood T cell repertoires in COVID-19. This table comes from immunoSEQ multiplex PCR, and its TCRdb copy is limited to in-frame clones, with some not included. The table has about 250,000 clones, roughly 87% seen once. Source material: peripheral blood. The origin of the receptors is a man aged 18 to 29 with active or convalescent COVID-19. Both conserved end residues are part of each CDR3. A D gene is named only where the DNA matches it firmly. Expanded clones get a size class; other rows say once, few or many, or leave the size out.

j_call: TRBJ2-7
d_call: -
v_call: TRBV6-5
clone_size: -
cdr3_aa: CASSYSGTRDYEQYF
cdr3_nt: TGTGCCAGCAGTTACTCCGGGACGCGGGACTACGAGCAGTACTTC

j_call: TRBJ2-3
d_call: TRBD2
v_call: TRBV5-8
clone_size: -
cdr3_aa: CASTPKGLAGGPSTDTQYF
cdr3_nt: TGTGCCAGCACCCCAAAGGGATTAGCGGGAGGCCCTAGCACAGATACGCAGTATTTT

j_call: TRBJ2-5
d_call: -
v_call: TRBV20-1
clone_size: -
cdr3_aa: CSAPREETQYF
cdr3_nt: TGCAGTGCTCCCAGGGAAGAGACCCAGTACTTC

j_call: TRBJ1-4
d_call: TRBD1
v_call: TRBV18
clone_size: -
cdr3_aa: CASSPGQGREEKLFF
cdr3_nt: TGTGCCAGCTCACCTGGACAGGGGAGAGAGGAAAAACTGTTTTTT

j_call: TRBJ1-1
d_call: TRBD1
v_call: TRBV28
clone_size: -
cdr3_aa: CASSLSYGTGFGTEAFF
cdr3_nt: TGTGCCAGCAGTTTATCGTATGGGACAGGGTTTGGGACTGAAGCTTTCTTT

j_call: TRBJ2-3
d_call: TRBD2
v_call: TRBV6-5
clone_size: -
cdr3_aa: CASSQSGTTDTQYF
cdr3_nt: TGTGCCAGCAGCCAGAGCGGGACCACAGATACGCAGTATTTT

j_call: TRBJ2-3
d_call: -
v_call: TRBV6-2/TRBV6-3
clone_size: -
cdr3_aa: CASSPLRMDTQYF
cdr3_nt: TGTGCCAGCAGCCCACTGAGGATGGATACGCAGTATTTT

j_call: TRBJ1-4
d_call: TRBD1
v_call: TRBV15
clone_size: -
cdr3_aa: CATSVGLGQGREKLFF
cdr3_nt: TGTGCCACCAGCGTTGGATTGGGACAGGGACGTGAAAAACTGTTTTTT

j_call: TRBJ2-2
d_call: TRBD2
v_call: TRBV27
clone_size: few
cdr3_aa: CASSLQTGLNTGELFF
cdr3_nt: TGTGCCAGCAGTTTACAAACGGGACTAAACACCGGGGAGCTGTTTTTT

j_call: TRBJ1-1
d_call: TRBD1
v_call: TRBV6-2/TRBV6-3
clone_size: -
cdr3_aa: CASSETGGAQMNTEAFF
cdr3_nt: TGTGCCAGCAGCGAAACAGGGGGCGCTCAGATGAACACTGAAGCTTTCTTT

j_call: TRBJ2-1
d_call: -
v_call: TRBV14
clone_size: -
cdr3_aa: CASSQDFGYSSYNEQFF
cdr3_nt: TGTGCCAGCAGCCAAGATTTCGGTTATAGCTCCTACAATGAGCAGTTCTTC

j_call: TRBJ2-1
d_call: TRBD2
v_call: TRBV4-3
clone_size: -
cdr3_aa: CASSQVGLAGQSSYNEQFF
cdr3_nt: TGCGCCAGCAGCCAAGTCGGACTAGCGGGTCAGAGCTCCTACAATGAGCAGTTCTTC

j_call: TRBJ1-6
d_call: -
v_call: TRBV7-2
clone_size: -
cdr3_aa: CASSSNIRTPNSPLHF
cdr3_nt: TGTGCCAGCAGCTCCAATATAAGGACTCCTAATTCACCCCTCCACTTT

j_call: TRBJ2-3
d_call: -
v_call: TRBV7-3
clone_size: once
cdr3_aa: CASSLFPSVITDTQYF
cdr3_nt: TGTGCCAGCAGCTTATTCCCTAGCGTTATCACAGATACGCAGTATTTT

j_call: TRBJ1-5
d_call: -
v_call: TRBV27
clone_size: once
cdr3_aa: CASSLKGLSYNQPQHF
cdr3_nt: TGTGCCAGCAGTCTTAAGGGGCTCTCTTACAATCAGCCCCAGCATTTT

j_call: TRBJ1-5
d_call: -
v_call: TRBV28
clone_size: -
cdr3_aa: CASSFGHRDNQPQHF
cdr3_nt: TGTGCCAGCAGTTTCGGTCACAGGGACAATCAGCCCCAGCATTTT

j_call: TRBJ2-1
d_call: TRBD1
v_call: TRBV29-1
clone_size: -
cdr3_aa: CSVTGTGGALYNEQFF
cdr3_nt: TGCAGCGTGACCGGGACAGGGGGCGCGTTATACAATGAGCAGTTCTTC

j_call: TRBJ1-1
d_call: -
v_call: TRBV6-1
clone_size: -
cdr3_aa: CASSEVVRAYEAFF
cdr3_nt: TGTGCCAGCAGTGAAGTGGTCCGAGCCTATGAAGCTTTCTTT

j_call: TRBJ1-5
d_call: TRBD1
v_call: TRBV29-1
clone_size: -
cdr3_aa: CSAGTGNQPQHF
cdr3_nt: TGCAGCGCCGGGACAGGGAATCAGCCCCAGCATTTT

j_call: TRBJ2-7
d_call: TRBD2
v_call: TRBV3-1/TRBV3-2
clone_size: -
cdr3_aa: CASSRPLKTGGYEQYF
cdr3_nt: TGTGCCAGCAGCCGACCACTTAAGACGGGGGGATACGAGCAGTACTTC

j_call: TRBJ2-3
d_call: -
v_call: TRBV21-1
clone_size: -
cdr3_aa: CASSNPAGAAVVDTQYF
cdr3_nt: TGTGCCAGCAGCAATCCGGCAGGTGCCGCCGTAGTAGATACGCAGTATTTT

j_call: TRBJ2-5
d_call: TRBD1
v_call: TRBV5-1
clone_size: -
cdr3_aa: CASRSTGVGLGETQYF
cdr3_nt: TGCGCCAGCCGGTCGACAGGGGTTGGACTCGGGGAGACCCAGTACTTC

j_call: TRBJ1-4
d_call: -
v_call: TRBV9
clone_size: -
cdr3_aa: CASSPPTGLGEKLFF
cdr3_nt: TGTGCCAGCAGCCCCCCGACAGGTTTAGGGGAAAAACTGTTTTTT

j_call: TRBJ1-2
d_call: TRBD1
v_call: TRBV30
clone_size: -
cdr3_aa: CACGTVTGYTF
cdr3_nt: TGTGCCTGCGGGACAGTTACTGGCTACACCTTC

j_call: TRBJ1-1
d_call: -
v_call: TRBV19
clone_size: -
cdr3_aa: CASAPKGHSSRAFF
cdr3_nt: TGTGCCAGTGCCCCTAAGGGGCACTCCTCGCGAGCTTTCTTT

j_call: TRBJ2-7
d_call: -
v_call: TRBV6-6
clone_size: -
cdr3_aa: CASSFSSDYEQYF
cdr3_nt: TGTGCCAGCAGCTTCTCTAGCGACTACGAGCAGTACTTC

j_call: TRBJ1-1
d_call: -
v_call: TRBV3-1/TRBV3-2
clone_size: -
cdr3_aa: CASSQRGIVWVLNTEAFF
cdr3_nt: TGTGCCAGCAGCCAAAGGGGGATCGTTTGGGTCTTGAACACTGAAGCTTTCTTT

j_call: TRBJ1-5
d_call: TRBD1
v_call: TRBV10-3
clone_size: -
cdr3_aa: CAISQGGPSNQPQHF
cdr3_nt: TGTGCCATCAGTCAGGGGGGACCTAGCAATCAGCCCCAGCATTTT

j_call: TRBJ2-7
d_call: -
v_call: TRBV6-5
clone_size: once
cdr3_aa: CASSYWAGGEQYF
cdr3_nt: TGTGCCAGCAGTTACTGGGCAGGGGGGGAGCAGTACTTC

j_call: TRBJ2-7
d_call: -
v_call: TRBV5-1
clone_size: -
cdr3_aa: CASSFSTRYEQYF
cdr3_nt: TGCGCCAGCAGCTTCAGTACCCGCTACGAGCAGTACTTC

j_call: TRBJ2-1
d_call: TRBD2
v_call: TRBV28
clone_size: -
cdr3_aa: CASRPTKLAGGDNEQFF
cdr3_nt: TGTGCCAGCAGACCGACAAAACTAGCGGGAGGAGACAATGAGCAGTTCTTC

j_call: TRBJ1-4
d_call: -
v_call: TRBV3-1/TRBV3-2
clone_size: -
cdr3_aa: CASSPRGGRDEKLFF
cdr3_nt: TGTGCCAGCAGCCCAAGAGGAGGGCGGGATGAAAAACTGTTTTTT

j_call: TRBJ1-1
d_call: -
v_call: TRBV2
clone_size: -
cdr3_aa: CASSATGPSEAFF
cdr3_nt: TGTGCCAGCAGTGCTACAGGGCCCTCTGAAGCTTTCTTT

j_call: TRBJ2-7
d_call: -
v_call: TRBV27
clone_size: -
cdr3_aa: CASSSMTGITSYEQYF
cdr3_nt: TGTGCCAGCAGTTCCATGACAGGCATTACCTCCTACGAGCAGTACTTC

j_call: TRBJ2-1
d_call: TRBD2
v_call: TRBV14
clone_size: -
cdr3_aa: CASSPGGAEQFF
cdr3_nt: TGTGCCAGCAGCCCGGGGGGGGCTGAGCAGTTCTTC

j_call: TRBJ2-1
d_call: TRBD2
v_call: TRBV5-1
clone_size: -
cdr3_aa: CASSLRTSGGLSSYNEQFF
cdr3_nt: TGCGCCAGCAGCCTCAGGACTAGCGGGGGGTTAAGCTCCTACAATGAGCAGTTCTTC

j_call: TRBJ2-3
d_call: TRBD2
v_call: TRBV28
clone_size: -
cdr3_aa: CASRSLTSRRTDTQYF
cdr3_nt: TGTGCCAGCAGGTCCTTGACTAGCAGACGCACAGATACGCAGTATTTT

j_call: TRBJ1-6
d_call: TRBD1
v_call: TRBV5-8
clone_size: -
cdr3_aa: CASSRLQGNPSSPLHF
cdr3_nt: TGTGCCAGCAGCCGCCTACAGGGGAATCCGAGTTCACCCCTCCACTTT

j_call: TRBJ2-5
d_call: -
v_call: TRBV5-1
clone_size: -
cdr3_aa: CASSLTKYQETQYF
cdr3_nt: TGCGCCAGCAGCCTCACAAAGTACCAAGAGACCCAGTACTTC

j_call: TRBJ2-1
d_call: TRBD2
v_call: TRBV7-3
clone_size: -
cdr3_aa: CASSSRAASGSNEQFF
cdr3_nt: TGTGCCAGCAGCTCAAGGGCGGCTAGCGGCAGTAATGAGCAGTTCTTC

j_call: TRBJ1-5
d_call: -
v_call: TRBV5-5
clone_size: -
cdr3_aa: CASSLAGVSNQPQHF
cdr3_nt: TGTGCCAGCAGCTTGGCCGGGGTAAGCAATCAGCCCCAGCATTTT

j_call: TRBJ1-6
d_call: -
v_call: TRBV6-2/TRBV6-3
clone_size: few
cdr3_aa: CASSYSSTGEHSPLHF
cdr3_nt: TGTGCCAGCAGTTACTCGAGTACCGGGGAGCATTCACCCCTCCACTTT

j_call: TRBJ1-1
d_call: TRBD1
v_call: TRBV27
clone_size: -
cdr3_aa: CASRRLTGQGDMNTEAFF
cdr3_nt: TGTGCCAGCAGACGGCTTACGGGACAGGGCGACATGAACACTGAAGCTTTCTTT

j_call: TRBJ2-5
d_call: -
v_call: TRBV18
clone_size: -
cdr3_aa: CASSLSFQETQYF
cdr3_nt: TGTGCCAGCTCACTAAGCTTCCAAGAGACCCAGTACTTC

j_call: TRBJ2-5
d_call: TRBD1
v_call: TRBV5-1
clone_size: -
cdr3_aa: CASSLVSGGSETQYF
cdr3_nt: TGCGCCAGCAGCTTGGTGTCAGGGGGCTCCGAGACCCAGTACTTC

j_call: TRBJ1-3
d_call: -
v_call: TRBV7-9
clone_size: once
cdr3_aa: CASSLTLRNTIYF
cdr3_nt: TGTGCCAGCAGCTTAACTTTGAGAAACACCATATATTTT

j_call: TRBJ2-3
d_call: -
v_call: TRBV7-9
clone_size: -
cdr3_aa: CASSFDSHSTDTQYF
cdr3_nt: TGTGCCAGCAGCTTTGACTCCCATAGCACAGATACGCAGTATTTT

j_call: TRBJ2-7
d_call: -
v_call: TRBV15
clone_size: few
cdr3_aa: CATSRDRNSPEQYF
cdr3_nt: TGTGCCACCAGCAGAGATCGCAACAGCCCCGAGCAGTACTTC

j_call: TRBJ1-2
d_call: TRBD1
v_call: TRBV12-3/TRBV12-4
clone_size: -
cdr3_aa: CASSFTGGNGYTF
cdr3_nt: TGTGCCAGCAGTTTCACAGGGGGAAATGGCTACACCTTC

j_call: TRBJ1-1
d_call: -
v_call: TRBV2
clone_size: few
cdr3_aa: CASVREKNTEAFF
cdr3_nt: TGTGCCAGCGTGCGAGAAAAGAACACTGAAGCTTTCTTT

j_call: TRBJ2-7
d_call: -
v_call: TRBV27
clone_size: once
cdr3_aa: CASSLRGASEQYF
cdr3_nt: TGTGCCAGCAGTTTGCGGGGAGCATCCGAGCAGTACTTC

j_call: TRBJ2-5
d_call: TRBD1
v_call: TRBV5-1
clone_size: once
cdr3_aa: CASSVSGTGQETQYF
cdr3_nt: TGCGCCAGCAGCGTCTCCGGGACAGGGCAAGAGACCCAGTACTTC

j_call: TRBJ1-1
d_call: -
v_call: TRBV4-3
clone_size: -
cdr3_aa: CASSQDRVPNTEAFF
cdr3_nt: TGCGCCAGCAGCCAAGATCGAGTCCCGAACACTGAAGCTTTCTTT

j_call: TRBJ2-1
d_call: TRBD2
v_call: TRBV4-2
clone_size: -
cdr3_aa: CASSQDGTSGSSKQFF
cdr3_nt: TGTGCCAGCAGCCAAGATGGGACTAGCGGGAGTAGCAAGCAGTTCTTC

j_call: TRBJ1-1
d_call: -
v_call: TRBV21-1
clone_size: -
cdr3_aa: CASSLRGGCGTEAFF
cdr3_nt: TGTGCCAGCAGTTTAAGGGGGGGATGCGGCACTGAAGCTTTCTTT